Below are 10 T cell receptor beta chains sequenced from a single sample in a study of regulatory T cells in long-lasting Graves disease (dated by TCRdb to about 2021). The sample's time point label is to be understood as: newly diagnosed GD, antithyroid drugs for less than 3 months. For both TCR sequencing and RNA sequencing, RNA was extracted from PBMCs using TRIzol. Library construction relied on multiplex PCR. The sequencer was an Illumina HiSeq 4000. To build TCR beta libraries, CDR3 regions were amplified by Arm-PCR using iRepertoire HTBI primers. TCRdb trimmed the raw reads at Q25, called clones with MiXCR and kept productive beta chains. All rows with the same CDR3 protein become a single entry with the most common DNA and genes. The sample table records 540,000 or so distinct CDR3 sequences; about 13% of these occur just once. Jointly, the top ten make up more than 8.5% of the sample. This sample also appeared in a second study, on T cells in Graves' hyperthyroidism and ophthalmopathy.

Sequenced here: peripheral blood mononuclear cells (PBMCs), sampled at new diagnosis, from a patient treated with antithyroid drugs. These receptors all come from a man between 25 and 39 years old with Graves disease. Donor details come from another sample of the same person, matched by shared clones.

This clonotype was counted ten times or more. The chain uses TRBV6-1 and TRBJ2-3; 7 nucleotides match TRBD2. Trimming took 7 bases from V and 0 from J; bases not matched to a gene: 4. CDR3 length: 14 residues. Germline CDR1 and CDR2: MNHNS and SASEGT. This chain's CDR3 is CASKTSASTDTQYF. In DNA, the CDR3 is TGTGCCAGCAAAACTAGCGCGAGCACAGATACGCAGTATTTT.

This clonotype was counted a few times. The CDR3 nucleotides read TGTGCCAGCGCAGGGATGAGGACAGATACGCAGTATTTT. This gives the protein CASAGMRTDTQYF. The chain carries TRBV6-1 and TRBJ2-3; TRBD1 might be the D (5 bases). V gave up 8 bases and J gave up 3 bases, with 12 bases separating them. Germline V gene data show CDR1 as MNHNS and CDR2 as SASEGT. This CDR3 has 13 amino acids.

The CDR3 loop reads CSVHNQGSPTEAFF. DNA for the CDR3: TGCAGCGTTCACAATCAGGGGTCGCCCACCGAAGCTTTCTTT. The chain carries TRBV29-1 and TRBJ1-1; D is possibly TRBD1 (6 bases). V was pared by 5 bases and J by 8 bases, with 21 bases between. Germline CDR1 and CDR2: SQVTM and ANQGSEA. CDR3 size: 14 residues.

This chain connects TRBV20-1 to TRBJ2-5; D possibly corresponds to TRBD2 (6 bases). Trimming took off 6 bases at V and 1 base at J, with 18 bases between the two ends. This CDR3 comprises 15 residues. Germline lookup yields CDR1 DFQATT and CDR2 SNEGSKA (reference sequence). In DNA, the CDR3 is TGCAGTGCCCAAGATGTCGGGGGAGCCCAAGAGACCCAGTACTTC. The encoded protein is CSAQDVGGAQETQYF.

This clonotype appeared many times. V is TRBV5-6 and J is TRBJ2-1; D uncertain. The length of the CDR3 is 14 residues. In germline, CDR1 is SGHDT, CDR2 YYEEEE. The germline V and J ends were trimmed by 2 bases and 8 bases, with 14 bases remaining between them. CDR3 loop: CASSLLLVEHEQFF. Written as DNA, the CDR3 is TGTGCCAGCAGCTTATTACTGGTCGAGCATGAGCAGTTCTTC.

This clonotype was found many times. The V call is TRBV11-2, the J call TRBJ2-1; D remains unclear. This CDR3 spans 13 amino acids. Germline V lookup: CDR1 SGHAT, CDR2 FQNNGV. Trimming shortened V by 2 bases and J by 5 bases, and 7 bases separated the two germline ends. This CDR3 is CASSLRSHNEQFF. The CDR3 DNA follows: TGTGCCAGCAGCTTAAGGTCACACAATGAGCAGTTCTTC.

The J gene is TRBJ2-2, the V gene TRBV6-5, with 13 bases identical to TRBD2. Germline V gene data show CDR1 as MNHEY and CDR2 as SVGAGI. The V gene end was trimmed by 4 bases and the J gene end by 6 bases; junction bases not matched to a gene: 11. The CDR3 length is 18 residues. CDR3 protein: CASSWRTSGSQLAGELFF. The DNA for the CDR3 is TGTGCCAGCAGTTGGAGGACTAGCGGGAGCCAGCTCGCCGGGGAGCTGTTTTTT.

V usage is TRBV10-3 and J usage is TRBJ2-1, with D maybe TRBD1 (6 bases). CDR3 length: 15 amino acids. CDR1 is ENHRY and CDR2 is SYGVKD in the germline V gene. V was cut by 8 bases and J by 1 base, with 15 bases left in between. The DNA of the CDR3 is TGTGCCATCTCCCAAGGGGGAAGGTCCTACAATGAGCAGTTCTTC. It specifies CAISQGGRSYNEQFF.

In this sample, this clonotype turned up many times. The V and J genes are TRBV6-2 or TRBV6-3 and TRBJ2-6; D might be TRBD2 (6 bases). Germline CDR1 and CDR2: MNHEY and SVGEGT. V shed 7 bases and J shed 4 bases, with 11 bases lying between them. The CDR3 totals 14 residues. The DNA for the CDR3 is TGTGCCAGCACGGGAGACCACGGGGCCAACGTCCTGACTTTC. This codes for CASTGDHGANVLTF.

This clonotype occurred many times. The V call is TRBV7-9, the J call TRBJ1-2; no clear D. V was trimmed by 5 bases and J by 1 base, leaving 8 bases between them. This CDR3 region has 13 residues. Germline V gene sequence: CDR1 SEHNR, CDR2 FQNEAQ (reference sequence). CDR3 sequence reads: CASSQDGNYGYTF. The CDR3 DNA follows: TGTGCCAGCAGCCAGGACGGTAACTATGGCTACACCTTC. Variable domain in full (rest from reference TRBV7-9 and TRBJ1-2): DTGVSQNPRHKITKRGQNVTFRCDPISEHNRLYWYRQTLGQGPEFLTYFQNEAQLEKSRLLSDRFSAERPKGSFSTLEIQRTEQGDSAMYLCASSQDGNYGYTFGSGTRLTVV.